One sample yielded the 21 T cell receptor beta chains listed below, sequenced in a study of blood T cells in healthy people across ages. For the second PCR, which ran for about 7 to 12 cycles, a sample-barcoded 5' primer and a J-beta primer mix were used. TCRdb re-derived calls from the 5' RACE reads in MiXCR, one entry per CDR3 protein. Of 700,000 or so distinct CDR3 sequences listed, around two fifths are singletons. The source material was blood. These receptors originate from a man at least 80 years old in good health.

The V gene is TRBV5-1, the J gene TRBJ2-2; no clear D. The length of the CDR3 is 14 residues. CDR1 and CDR2 from the germline V gene are SGHRS and YFSETQ. Trimming cost V 4 bases and J 0 bases, with 7 bases left between them. In DNA, the CDR3 is TGCGCCAGCAGCGAGGACCCGAACACCGGGGAGCTGTTTTTT. Encoded protein: CASSEDPNTGELFF. Full variable domain (missing parts from reference TRBV5-1 and TRBJ2-2): KAGVTQTPRYLIKTRGQQVTLSCSPISGHRSVSWYQQTPGQGLQFLFEYFSETQRNKGNFPGRFSGRQFSNSRSEMNVSTLELGDSALYLCASSEDPNTGELFFGEGSRLTVL.

This clonotype was observed a few times. The chain joins TRBV7-2 to TRBJ2-7; D is tentatively TRBD1 or TRBD2 (5 bases each). This CDR3 region has 15 residues. In germline, CDR1 is SGHTA, CDR2 FQGNSA. Trimming cost V 5 bases and J 2 bases, with 16 bases left between them. DNA of the CDR3: TGTGCCAGCAGCGTAACCGGGACCCAGACCTACGAGCAGTACTTC. It encodes CASSVTGTQTYEQYF.

The chain has TRBV5-4 and TRBJ2-7; no definite D call. Trimming pared 4 bases from V and 0 bases from J, leaving 14 bases between. This CDR3 comprises 15 residues. Germline CDR1 is SGHNT and CDR2 is YYREEE (reference sequence). This CDR3 is CASSARTSFSYEQYF. CDR3 nucleotides: TGTGCCAGCAGCGCAAGGACCTCATTCTCCTACGAGCAGTACTTC.

This clonotype was counted between two and nine times. CDR3 DNA sequence: TGCAGTGCAGCCGGGACTAGCGGGACCTATGAGCAGTTCTTC. Translation gives CSAAGTSGTYEQFF. The rearrangement links TRBV20-1 to TRBJ2-1, with 13 bases lining up with TRBD2. CDR1 is DFQATT, CDR2 SNEGSKA, per germline (reference sequence). V was clipped by 6 bases and J by 8 bases; unmatched bases: 7. The CDR3 consists of 14 residues.

This clonotype was counted between two and nine times. The gene calls are TRBV12-3 or TRBV12-4 and TRBJ2-5; 10 positions match TRBD2. The ends lost 3 bases at V and 6 bases at J; junction bases unmatched: 10. This CDR3 spans 16 amino acids. CDR3 DNA: TGTGCCAGCAGTTTGATCCAGCGGGGGGGCAGAAAGACCCAGTACTTC. Residues: CASSLIQRGGRKTQYF.

This clonotype was found many times. V and J are TRBV29-1 and TRBJ2-5, with D possibly matching TRBD1 (5 bases). This CDR3 has 13 amino acids. Trimming removed 0 bases at V and 7 bases at J, with 12 bases between. In germline, CDR1 is SQVTM, CDR2 ANQGSEA. The CDR3 reads CSVEETQDGTQYF. The CDR3 nucleotides are TGCAGCGTTGAAGAAACACAGGATGGGACCCAGTACTTC.

The J gene is TRBJ2-5, the V gene TRBV11-1, with D possibly TRBD1 on 7 matching bases. The CDR3 extends over 16 amino acids. Germline V gene lookup returns CDR1 SGHAT and CDR2 FQDESV (reference sequence). V lost 0 bases to trimming and J lost 11 bases, with 22 bases between them. CDR3 sequence reads: CASSLARTGEDNEQYF. The CDR3 DNA reads as TGTGCCAGCAGCTTAGCGCGCACAGGGGAGGACAATGAGCAGTACTTC.

The chain links TRBV6-5 to TRBJ2-1; 8 positions agree with TRBD2. V trimming: 6 bases; J trimming: 2 bases; junction bases outside the gene matches: 9. Germline CDR1 is MNHEY and CDR2 is SVGAGI. The CDR3 consists of 16 residues. The CDR3 is CASSKHSGSPYNEQFF. The CDR3 region has the DNA TGTGCCAGCAGCAAACACAGCGGGAGTCCCTACAATGAGCAGTTCTTC.

The table lists this clonotype with a few counts. V usage is TRBV30 and J usage is TRBJ1-6; D is unclear. V lost 3 bases, J lost 7 bases, and 10 bases lay in between. Germline V gene lookup returns CDR1 GTSNPN and CDR2 SVGIG (reference sequence). The CDR3 loop spans 13 amino acids. The CDR3 coding sequence is TGTGCCTGGAGGGTCGGTCGGAATTCACCCCTCCACTTT. It codes for CAWRVGRNSPLHF.

The J gene is TRBJ1-2, the V gene TRBV29-1; D ambiguous. Germline values: CDR1 SQVTM, CDR2 ANQGSEA. V gave up 0 bases and J gave up 4 bases, with 9 bases separating them. This CDR3 spans 13 amino acids. In nucleotides, the CDR3 is TGCAGCGTTGAAGAGCCAGTTAGCTATGGCTACACCTTC. Translated, it gives CSVEEPVSYGYTF.

Only a few counts were recorded for this clonotype. The chain is built from TRBV4-3 and TRBJ2-5, with D maybe TRBD2 (5 bases). The DNA matches TRBJ2-7 better at its end, which makes the J call doubtful. Germline V CDR1 and CDR2: LGHNA, YSLEER. The CDR3 length is 13 residues. CDR3 coding DNA: TGCGCCAGCAGCCAAGAGCGGGCGGGCGAGCAGTACTTC. Translated, it gives CASSQERAGEQYF.

This sequence joins TRBV4-1 and TRBJ2-5, with a tentative D call TRBD2 (7 bases). The CDR3 is made up of 15 amino acids. The ends were cut back, 1 base at V and 11 bases at J, with 20 bases in the middle. Germline CDR1 reads MGHRA; CDR2 reads YSYEKL. For the CDR3, the DNA is TGCGCCAGCAGCCAAGGGCGGGGGCCATACAATGAGCAGTACTTC. Amino acid sequence: CASSQGRGPYNEQYF.

The chain employs TRBV28 and TRBJ2-7; 8 positions match TRBD2. Germline loops: CDR1 MDHEN, CDR2 SYDVKM. V lost 5 bases and J lost 6; bases outside the gene matches: 9. CDR3 length: 14 amino acids. The CDR3 loop is CASSLGGLVGEQYF. The DNA for the CDR3 is TGTGCCAGCAGTCTAGGGGGACTAGTAGGCGAGCAGTACTTC.

The rearrangement uses TRBV7-3 and TRBJ2-7; 7 nucleotides line up with TRBD2. Trimming took 5 bases from V and 2 from J; bases not matched to a gene: 6. CDR1 is SGHTA and CDR2 is FQGTGA in the germline V gene. The CDR3 is 14 residues long. The CDR3 reads CASSPGAGTYEQYF. The CDR3 DNA is TGTGCCAGCAGCCCAGGAGCGGGAACCTACGAGCAGTACTTC.

The J gene is TRBJ2-1, the V gene TRBV5-6; 11 nucleotides align to TRBD2. The V gene end was trimmed by 4 bases and the J gene end by 7 bases; junction bases not matched to a gene: 13. CDR3 length equals 17 residues. CDR1 is SGHDT and CDR2 is YYEEEE in the germline V gene. The CDR3, as DNA: TGTGCCAGCAGCATAAGTTTTAGCGGGAGGGCCTCGAATGAGCAGTTCTTC. Residues: CASSISFSGRASNEQFF.

The rearrangement links TRBV20-1 to TRBJ2-1, with D perhaps matching TRBD2 (6 bases). CDR1 is DFQATT and CDR2 is SNEGSKA in the germline V gene (reference sequence). The CDR3 consists of 15 residues. Trimming cost V 4 bases and J 8 bases, with 21 bases left between them. Here the CDR3 DNA reads TGCAGTGCTACCCAGGAGGCTAGCGTTTTTGATGAGCAGTTCTTC. Its translation: CSATQEASVFDEQFF.

The V call is TRBV6-5, the J call TRBJ2-5, with D possibly being TRBD1 (6 bases). The CDR3 sequence is 14 residues long. V was cut by 2 bases and J by 11 bases, with 18 bases left in between. Germline V CDR1 and CDR2: MNHEY, SVGAGI. CDR3 DNA: TGTGCCAGCAGTTACCGGCAGGGGCTGAGGTGGCAGTACTTC. Protein sequence: CASSYRQGLRWQYF.

This clonotype was counted a few times. The CDR3, as DNA: TGTGCCAGCACCCGAAAGGTCACAGATACGCAGTATTTT. This sequence encodes CASTRKVTDTQYF. This chain uses TRBV6-1 with TRBJ2-3; no clear D gene. The V end lost 7 bases, the J end lost 2 bases, and 10 bases lay between the germline ends. Germline assignment: CDR1 MNHNS and CDR2 SASEGT. The CDR3 has 13 residues.

The chain links TRBV9 to TRBJ2-7; D might be TRBD1 or TRBD2, each matching 5 bases. The germline V gene encodes CDR1 SGDLS and CDR2 YYNGEE. Trimming stripped 4 bases from V and 6 bases from J, with 14 bases between. This CDR3 comprises 13 residues. As DNA, the CDR3 is TGTGCCAGCAGCTTAATGTCAGGGACCGAGCAGTACTTC. This codes for CASSLMSGTEQYF.

This clonotype turned up a few times. The chain employs TRBV7-6 and TRBJ2-5, with unresolved D. The V end lost 1 base, the J end lost 2 bases, and 11 bases lay between the germline ends. CDR3 length: 15 amino acids. From germline, CDR1 is SGHVS and CDR2 FNYEAQ. The CDR3 DNA is TGTGCCAGCAGCTTAGGCCTAGTAACGCAAGAGACCCAGTACTTC. Translating it yields CASSLGLVTQETQYF.

This clonotype was picked up a small number of times. V gene TRBV5-1 combines with J gene TRBJ2-3; 11 bases are a match to TRBD2. CDR3 length: 16 amino acids. V gave up 5 bases and J gave up 3 bases; unmatched junction bases: 8. Germline V gene lookup returns CDR1 SGHRS and CDR2 YFSETQ. CDR3 loop: CASSIPGTSGTDTQYF. The CDR3 DNA reads TGCGCCAGCAGTATCCCGGGGACTAGCGGTACAGATACGCAGTATTTT.